Each of the 7 T cell receptor beta chains below was sequenced from the same sample in a study of beta chain features in type 1 diabetes. Findings of the study overall: In every one of the four CD4+ subsets, TCRB CDR3s were moderately but significantly shorter in Type 1 diabetes patients.

These receptors lack a known antigen. The study reverse transcribed the entire isolated RNA, so it sequenced expressed TCRB transcripts. Here immunoSEQ multiplex PCR was the method, and the copy in TCRdb shows in-frame clones only, minus some. There are about 260,000 clones in the sample; roughly 24% occur only once, and roughly 0.011% lies in the top ten. Sequenced material: naive CD4+ T cells from blood. The receptors stem from a woman between 25 and 40 years old with type 1 diabetes.

The V gene is TRBV28, the J gene TRBJ1-5; no definite D call. V was clipped by 8 bases and J by 6 bases, with 8 bases between them. Germline-derived CDR1 and CDR2 are MDHEN and SYDVKM. The CDR3 consists of 11 residues. The CDR3 spells CASCAVQPQHF. CDR3 coding DNA: TGTGCCAGCTGCGCGGTTCAGCCCCAGCATTTT.

The V and J genes are TRBV28 and TRBJ2-1; 8 nucleotides agree with TRBD1. The germline CDR1 and CDR2 sequences are MDHEN and SYDVKM. The CDR3 totals 13 residues. The V and J ends lost 6 bases and 10 bases, in that order; junction bases with no gene match: 8. The CDR3 sequence is CASRDRARREQFF. In nucleotides, the CDR3 is TGTGCCAGCAGGGACAGGGCGAGAAGGGAGCAGTTCTTC.

V usage is TRBV4-1 and J usage is TRBJ1-5, with D hard to call. Germline CDR1 reads MGHRA; CDR2 reads YSYEKL. The ends were cut back, 0 bases at V and 2 bases at J, with 11 bases in the middle. The CDR3 spans 16 residues. The CDR3 DNA is TGCGCCAGCAGCCAAGACGAGCCGTCGGGCAATCAGCCCCAGCATTTT. As protein: CASSQDEPSGNQPQHF.

This sequence joins TRBV11-2 and TRBJ2-1; no clear D. Deletions cut 3 bases from V and 5 bases from J, with 8 bases between. CDR3 length equals 13 residues. Germline CDR1 is SGHAT and CDR2 is FQNNGV. Here the CDR3 reads CASSFSVHNEQFF. CDR3 nucleotides: TGTGCCAGCAGCTTCAGCGTCCACAATGAGCAGTTCTTC.

This clone turned up a few times. V usage is TRBV4-1 and J usage is TRBJ2-7, with 7 bases aligning to TRBD2. Germline V gene lookup returns CDR1 MGHRA and CDR2 YSYEKL. With V trimmed by 4 bases and J by 0 bases, 9 bases remained unmatched. CDR3 length equals 16 residues. The CDR3 DNA is TGCGCCAGCAGCCTACTGGTTCTAGCGGACTCCTACGAGCAGTACTTC. Translating it yields CASSLLVLADSYEQYF.

This chain connects TRBV5-4 to TRBJ2-1; TRBD2 aligns across 13 bases. Germline V gives CDR1 SGHNT, CDR2 YYREEE (reference sequence). The trim removed 4 bases at V and 9 bases at J, leaving 7 bases unmatched. The CDR3 consists of 15 residues. CDR3 DNA: TGTGCCAGCAGCCCCGGGACTAGCGGGAATGGTGAGCAGTTCTTC. Its protein is CASSPGTSGNGEQFF. Together with reference TRBV5-4 and TRBJ2-1, the CDR3 gives the full variable domain: ETGVTQSPTHLIKTRGQQVTLRCSSQSGHNTVSWYQQALGQGPQFIFQYYREEENGRGNFPPRFSGLQFPNYSSELNVNALELDDSALYLCASSPGTSGNGEQFFGPGTRLTVL.

This clone has a handful of counts. The rearrangement joins TRBV29-1 to TRBJ1-2; 11 bases fit TRBD1. This CDR3 is 17 amino acids long. V was pared by 0 bases and J by 3 bases, with 9 bases of the junction left unmatched. CDR1 is SQVTM and CDR2 is ANQGSEA in the germline V gene. CDR3 sequence reads: CSVEEALGTGGYYGYTF. CDR3 bases: TGCAGCGTTGAAGAGGCCCTTGGGACAGGGGGTTACTATGGCTACACCTTC.